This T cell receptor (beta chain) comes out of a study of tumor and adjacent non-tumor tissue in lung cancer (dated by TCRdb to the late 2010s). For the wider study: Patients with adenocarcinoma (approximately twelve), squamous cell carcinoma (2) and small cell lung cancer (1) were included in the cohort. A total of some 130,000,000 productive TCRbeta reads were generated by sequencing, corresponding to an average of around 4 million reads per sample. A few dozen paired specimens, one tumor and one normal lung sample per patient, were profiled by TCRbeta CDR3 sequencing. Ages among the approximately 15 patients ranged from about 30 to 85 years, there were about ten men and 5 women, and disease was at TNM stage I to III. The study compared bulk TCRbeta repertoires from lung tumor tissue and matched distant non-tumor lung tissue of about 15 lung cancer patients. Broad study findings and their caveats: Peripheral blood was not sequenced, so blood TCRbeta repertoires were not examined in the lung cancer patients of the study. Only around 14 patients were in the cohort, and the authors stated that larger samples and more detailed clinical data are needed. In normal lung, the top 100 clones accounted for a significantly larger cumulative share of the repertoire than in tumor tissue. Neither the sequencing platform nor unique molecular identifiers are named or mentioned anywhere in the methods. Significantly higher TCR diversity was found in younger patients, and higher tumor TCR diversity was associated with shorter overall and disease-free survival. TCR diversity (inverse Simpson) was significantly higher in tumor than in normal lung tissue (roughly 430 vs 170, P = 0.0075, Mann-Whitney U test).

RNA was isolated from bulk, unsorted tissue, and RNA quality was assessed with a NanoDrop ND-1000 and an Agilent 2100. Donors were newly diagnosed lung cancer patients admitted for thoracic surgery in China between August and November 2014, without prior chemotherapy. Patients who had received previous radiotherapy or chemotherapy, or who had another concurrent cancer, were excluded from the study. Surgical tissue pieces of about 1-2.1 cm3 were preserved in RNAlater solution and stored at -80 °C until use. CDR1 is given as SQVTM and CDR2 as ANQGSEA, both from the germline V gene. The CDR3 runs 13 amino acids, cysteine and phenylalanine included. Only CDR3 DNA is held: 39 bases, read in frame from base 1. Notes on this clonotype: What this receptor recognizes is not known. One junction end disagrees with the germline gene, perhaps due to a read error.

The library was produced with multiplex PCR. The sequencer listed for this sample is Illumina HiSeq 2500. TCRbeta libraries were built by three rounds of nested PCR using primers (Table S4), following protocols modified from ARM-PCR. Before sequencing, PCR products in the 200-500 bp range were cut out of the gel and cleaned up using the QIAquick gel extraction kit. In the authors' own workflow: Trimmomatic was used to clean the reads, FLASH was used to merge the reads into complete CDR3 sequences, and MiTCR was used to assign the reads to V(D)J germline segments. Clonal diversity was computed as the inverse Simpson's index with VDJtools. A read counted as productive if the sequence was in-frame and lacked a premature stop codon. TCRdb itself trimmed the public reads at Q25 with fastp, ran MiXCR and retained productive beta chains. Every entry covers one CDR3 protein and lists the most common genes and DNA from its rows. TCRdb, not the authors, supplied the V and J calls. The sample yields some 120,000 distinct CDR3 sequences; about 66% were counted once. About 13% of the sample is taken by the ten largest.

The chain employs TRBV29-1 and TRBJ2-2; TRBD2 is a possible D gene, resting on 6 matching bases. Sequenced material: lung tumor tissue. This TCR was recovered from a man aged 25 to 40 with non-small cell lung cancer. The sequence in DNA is TGCAGCGGGGGGAATGGGGCCGGCGGGGAGCTGTTATTT. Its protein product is CSGGNGAGGELLF.